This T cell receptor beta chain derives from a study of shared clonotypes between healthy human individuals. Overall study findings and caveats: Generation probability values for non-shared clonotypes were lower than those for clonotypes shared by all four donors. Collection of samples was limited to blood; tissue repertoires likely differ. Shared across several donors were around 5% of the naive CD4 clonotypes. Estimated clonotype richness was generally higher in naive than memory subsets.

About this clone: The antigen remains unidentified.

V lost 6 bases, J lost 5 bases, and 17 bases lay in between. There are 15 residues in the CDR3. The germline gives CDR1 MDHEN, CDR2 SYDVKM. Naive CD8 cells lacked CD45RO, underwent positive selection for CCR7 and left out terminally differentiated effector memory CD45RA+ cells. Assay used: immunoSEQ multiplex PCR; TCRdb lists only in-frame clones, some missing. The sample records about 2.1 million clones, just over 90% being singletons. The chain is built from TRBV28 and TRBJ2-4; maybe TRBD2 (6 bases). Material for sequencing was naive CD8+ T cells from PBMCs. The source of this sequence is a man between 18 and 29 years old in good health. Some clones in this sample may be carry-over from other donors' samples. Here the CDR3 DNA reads TGTGCCAGCAGCGCCCGGCGGGGTTTGGAAAACATTCAGTACTTC. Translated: CASSARRGLENIQYF.